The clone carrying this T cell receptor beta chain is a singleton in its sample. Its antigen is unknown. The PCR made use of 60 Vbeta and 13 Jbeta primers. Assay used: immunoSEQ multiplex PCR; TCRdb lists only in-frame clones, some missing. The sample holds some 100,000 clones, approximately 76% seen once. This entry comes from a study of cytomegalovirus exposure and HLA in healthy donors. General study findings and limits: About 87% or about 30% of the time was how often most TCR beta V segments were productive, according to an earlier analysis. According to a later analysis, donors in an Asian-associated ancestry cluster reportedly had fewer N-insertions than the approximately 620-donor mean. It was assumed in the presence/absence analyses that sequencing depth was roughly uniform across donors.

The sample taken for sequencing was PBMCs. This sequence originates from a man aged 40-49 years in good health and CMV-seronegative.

The CDR3 DNA follows: TGTGCCAGCAGTTACTCGGGGGAGGGTCAGCCCCAGCATTTT. It specifies CASSYSGEGQPQHF. V usage is TRBV6-5 and J usage is TRBJ1-5; D is possibly TRBD1 (5 bases). V dropped 0 bases and J dropped 6 bases, with 9 bases sitting between them. Germline loops: CDR1 MNHEY, CDR2 SVGAGI. This CDR3 has 14 amino acids.